Following are 20 T cell receptor beta chains from one sample sequenced in a study of cytomegalovirus exposure and HLA in healthy donors. Primers: 60 Vbeta forward and 13 Jbeta reverse. TCRdb's copy holds only in-frame clones and misses some; the assay was immunoSEQ multiplex PCR. The sample holds about 130,000 clones, about 74% seen once. Material: PBMCs. The source of these receptors is a woman in her forties or fifties in good health and CMV-seropositive.

The rearrangement joins TRBV5-1 to TRBJ1-2, with D maybe TRBD1 (6 bases). Germline V lookup: CDR1 SGHRS, CDR2 YFSETQ. The CDR3 sequence is 12 residues long. Trimming took off 0 bases at V and 6 bases at J, with 6 bases between the two ends. The CDR3 nucleotides are TGCGCCAGCAGCTTGGGACAGGATGGCTACACCTTC. Its protein is CASSLGQDGYTF.

The rearrangement links TRBV11-2 to TRBJ2-2; possibly TRBD2 for D (7 bases). Trimming pared 5 bases from V and 4 bases from J, leaving 17 bases between. This CDR3 is built from 16 residues. The germline CDR1 and CDR2 sequences are SGHAT and FQNNGV. The DNA of the CDR3 is TGTGCCAGCAGCGGAGAGGGGGGGCGTAGCACCGGGGAGCTGTTTTTT. Translated, it gives CASSGEGGRSTGELFF.

The chain couples TRBV7-3 to TRBJ1-3; TRBD1 agrees at 11 bases. The ends lost 6 bases at V and 8 bases at J; junction bases unmatched: 15. The CDR3 contains 17 residues. The germline V gene has CDR1 SGHTA and CDR2 FQGTGA. The CDR3 DNA sequence: TGTGCCAGCAGACCGTTCGGGACAGGGGGAGCTGATGACACCATATATTTT. It specifies CASRPFGTGGADDTIYF. The entire variable domain, with the rest obtained from reference TRBV7-3 and TRBJ1-3, is as follows: GAGVSQTPSNKVTEKGKYVELRCDPISGHTALYWYRQSLGQGPEFLIYFQGTGAADDSGLPNDRFFAVRPEGSVSTLKIQRTERGDSAVYLCASRPFGTGGADDTIYFGEGSWLTVV.

V is TRBV25-1 and J is TRBJ1-2, with D unresolved. The CDR3 contains 11 residues. With 6 bases removed from V and 2 bases from J, the gap between germline ends came to 4 bases. Germline V lookup: CDR1 MGHDK, CDR2 SYGVNS. The CDR3 protein is CASSRNYGYTF. The CDR3 bases are TGTGCCAGCAGCAGAAACTATGGCTACACCTTC.

This clone was seen only once. V and J are TRBV6-6 and TRBJ2-5; unclear D gene. The CDR3 length is 13 residues. Germline loops: CDR1 MNHNY, CDR2 SVGAGI (reference sequence). V lost 6 bases and J 6 bases, leaving 14 bases between the germline ends. CDR3 sequence: CASSDRHAKTQYF. Written as DNA, the CDR3 is TGTGCCAGCAGCGACCGACATGCGAAGACCCAGTACTTC.

This clone was seen a handful of times. The V call is TRBV2, the J call TRBJ1-6; TRBD1 matches 9 bases. Germline loops: CDR1 SNHLY, CDR2 FYNNEI. The CDR3 contains 14 residues. V lost 10 bases and J lost 9; bases outside the gene matches: 10. CDR3 region: CATNTGTGTSPLHF. The DNA of the CDR3 is TGTGCCACTAATACCGGGACAGGGACTTCACCCCTCCACTTT.

The chain joins TRBV7-2 to TRBJ2-7, with TRBD2 matching over 10 bases. Germline V gene sequence: CDR1 SGHTA, CDR2 FQGNSA. Unmatched junction bases numbered 4, after V lost 2 bases and J lost 3 bases. This CDR3 is built from 15 residues. In DNA form, the CDR3 reads TGTGCCAGCAGCTTATTTCTAGCGGGGGTCTACGAGCAGTACTTC. It translates to CASSLFLAGVYEQYF.

This rearrangement joins TRBV7-2 to TRBJ1-6; a possible D gene is TRBD1 (6 bases). The CDR3 runs 15 residues. Germline loops: CDR1 SGHTA, CDR2 FQGNSA. Trimming left V 5 bases short and J 7 bases short, with 15 bases between. This CDR3 reads CASSPVTGQNSPLHF. The DNA for the CDR3 is TGTGCCAGCAGCCCCGTGACAGGTCAAAATTCACCCCTCCACTTT.

The V and J genes are TRBV4-1 and TRBJ2-1; D might be TRBD2 (6 bases). The CDR3 runs to 14 residues. The germline gives CDR1 MGHRA, CDR2 YSYEKL. Deletions cut 7 bases from V and 9 bases from J, with 19 bases between. CDR3 bases: TGCGCCAGCACCCCGGGGGTTTTGGGTTTTGAGCAGTTCTTC. Amino acids: CASTPGVLGFEQFF.

The chain links TRBV6-1 to TRBJ2-6, with D hard to call. V was trimmed by 7 bases and J by 0 bases, leaving 10 bases between them. Germline lookup yields CDR1 MNHNS and CDR2 SASEGT. The CDR3 is made up of 15 amino acids. CDR3 DNA: TGTGCCAGCAAAACGGGTCCCTCTGGGGCCAACGTCCTGACTTTC. This sequence encodes CASKTGPSGANVLTF.

CDR3: CASSPAGETQYF. The CDR3 bases are TGTGCCAGCAGTCCCGCAGGGGAGACCCAGTACTTC. This chain connects TRBV2 to TRBJ2-5; possibly TRBD1 for D (5 bases). The germline V gene has CDR1 SNHLY and CDR2 FYNNEI. CDR3 length equals 12 residues. V lost 5 bases to trimming and J lost 5 bases, with 9 bases between them.

The chain couples TRBV6-1 to TRBJ2-6, with TRBD2 as a possible D gene (6 bases). The CDR3 spans 16 residues. CDR1 and CDR2 (germline): MNHNS, SASEGT. V was trimmed by 2 bases and J by 4 bases, leaving 12 bases between them. The CDR3 reads CASSEQALAGANVLTF. CDR3 sequence (DNA): TGTGCCAGCAGTGAACAGGCCCTAGCGGGGGCCAACGTCCTGACTTTC.

The rearrangement uses TRBV6-1 and TRBJ1-2; a weak D match, TRBD1 (5 bases). Germline lookup yields CDR1 MNHNS and CDR2 SASEGT. Trimming pared 0 bases from V and 10 bases from J, leaving 18 bases between. The CDR3 length is 15 residues. CDR3 in DNA: TGTGCCAGCAGTGAAGCTCCGACAGTACCGGTTGACTACACCTTC. Its protein is CASSEAPTVPVDYTF.

This clone was observed a handful of times. This sequence joins TRBV7-3 and TRBJ1-1, with 7 bases that match TRBD1. Germline lookup yields CDR1 SGHTA and CDR2 FQGTGA. The CDR3 is made up of 15 amino acids. V was pared by 4 bases and J by 4 bases, with 9 bases of the junction left unmatched. The CDR3 coding sequence is TGTGCCAGCAGCTCCACCGGGACAGTTGGCACTGAAGCTTTCTTT. Encoded protein: CASSSTGTVGTEAFF.

This chain joins TRBV7-8 and TRBJ1-2; D remains unclear. CDR1 SGHVS and CDR2 FQNEAQ come from the germline V gene. Trimming pared 3 bases from V and 7 bases from J, leaving 9 bases between. This CDR3 is 12 amino acids long. Here the CDR3 DNA reads TGTGCCAGCAGCTTTCCAGCAGGTGGCTACACCTTC. This translates into CASSFPAGGYTF.

This rearrangement joins TRBV4-3 to TRBJ1-2, with 12 bases fitting TRBD1. V was clipped by 0 bases and J by 7 bases; unmatched bases: 3. The CDR3 runs 15 residues. CDR1 LGHNA and CDR2 YSLEER come from the germline V gene. CDR3 DNA sequence: TGCGCCAGCAGCCAAGATGGGACAGGGGGCCTTGGCTACACCTTC. This codes for CASSQDGTGGLGYTF.

The chain joins TRBV30 to TRBJ2-7, with 7 bases aligning to TRBD1. This CDR3 region has 13 residues. The ends lost 4 bases at V and 3 bases at J; junction bases unmatched: 6. CDR1 is GTSNPN, CDR2 SVGIG, per germline (reference sequence). In nucleotides, the CDR3 is TGTGCCTGGAATCCGGGACAGAACTACGAGCAGTACTTC. Translating gives CAWNPGQNYEQYF.

This clone was counted only a few times. The chain employs TRBV5-1 and TRBJ2-7; possible D gene TRBD1, 5 bases. CDR3 size: 15 residues. The V gene's germline CDR1 is SGHRS and CDR2 YFSETQ. Trimming pared 0 bases from V and 5 bases from J, leaving 15 bases between. DNA for the CDR3: TGCGCCAGCAGCTTGGCTCAACAGGCTCTCAACGAGCAGTACTTC. Translation gives CASSLAQQALNEQYF.

The V and J genes are TRBV5-1 and TRBJ2-1; perhaps TRBD1 as D (5 bases). Trimming removed 4 bases from V and 3 bases from J, with 14 bases in between. CDR3 length equals 15 residues. Germline CDR1 and CDR2: SGHRS and YFSETQ. The CDR3: CASSPRLGVYNEQFF. DNA for the CDR3: TGCGCCAGCAGCCCTCGGCTAGGGGTCTACAATGAGCAGTTCTTC.

CDR3 in amino acids: CATSRGGGQGFMNTEAFF. The CDR3 DNA is TGTGCCACCAGCAGAGGGGGAGGACAGGGGTTTATGAACACTGAAGCTTTCTTT. The genes are TRBV15 and TRBJ1-1, with TRBD1 matching 9 bases. CDR1 is LNHNV, CDR2 YYDKDF, per germline (reference sequence). J gave up 0 bases and V 1 base, and 9 bases lay outside the gene matches. This CDR3 region has 18 residues.